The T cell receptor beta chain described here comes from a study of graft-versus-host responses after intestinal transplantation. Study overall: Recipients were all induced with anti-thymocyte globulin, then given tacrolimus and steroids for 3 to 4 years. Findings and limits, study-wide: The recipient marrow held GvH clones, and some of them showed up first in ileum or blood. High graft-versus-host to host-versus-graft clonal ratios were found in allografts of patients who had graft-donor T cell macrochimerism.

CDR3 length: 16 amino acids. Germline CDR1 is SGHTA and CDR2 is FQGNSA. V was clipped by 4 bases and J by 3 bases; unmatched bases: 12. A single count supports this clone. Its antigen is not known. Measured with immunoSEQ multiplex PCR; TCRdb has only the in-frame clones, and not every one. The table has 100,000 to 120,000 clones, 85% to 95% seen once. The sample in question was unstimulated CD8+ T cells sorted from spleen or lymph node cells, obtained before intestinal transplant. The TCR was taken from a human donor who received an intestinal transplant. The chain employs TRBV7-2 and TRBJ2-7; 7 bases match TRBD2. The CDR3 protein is CASSSPGEGKVYEQYF. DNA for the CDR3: TGTGCCAGCAGCTCCCCGGGGGAGGGAAAAGTCTACGAGCAGTACTTC.